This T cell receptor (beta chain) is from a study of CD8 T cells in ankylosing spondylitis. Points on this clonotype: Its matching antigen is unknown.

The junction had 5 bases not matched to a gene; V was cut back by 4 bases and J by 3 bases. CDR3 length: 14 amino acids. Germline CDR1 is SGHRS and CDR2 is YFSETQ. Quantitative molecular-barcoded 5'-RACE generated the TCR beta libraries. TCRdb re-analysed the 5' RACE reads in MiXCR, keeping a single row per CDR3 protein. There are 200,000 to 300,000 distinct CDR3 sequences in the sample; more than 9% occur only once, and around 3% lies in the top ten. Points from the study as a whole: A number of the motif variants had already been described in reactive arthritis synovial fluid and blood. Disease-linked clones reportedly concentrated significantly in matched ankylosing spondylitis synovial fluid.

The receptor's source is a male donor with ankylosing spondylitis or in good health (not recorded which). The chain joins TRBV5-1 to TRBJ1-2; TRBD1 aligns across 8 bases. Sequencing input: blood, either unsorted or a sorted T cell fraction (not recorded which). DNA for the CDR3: TGCGCCAGCAGCGTCGACAGGGGAGACTATGGCTACACCTTC. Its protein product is CASSVDRGDYGYTF.